This entry features one T cell receptor (beta chain) sequence. As yet, its antigen is unknown. Germline V gene lookup returns CDR1 MDHEN and CDR2 SYDVKM. This CDR3 has 14 amino acids. V dropped 3 bases and J dropped 5 bases, with 8 bases sitting between them. The data are from a study of shared clonotypes between healthy human individuals. The study, taken as a whole, reports: Among non-shared clonotypes, generation probabilities were lower than among those shared by all four donors.

The method was immunoSEQ multiplex PCR; TCRdb's version includes in-frame clones alone and lacks a portion of them. The sample lists about 680,000 clones, 55% to 85% occurring once. Sequencing was performed on memory CD4+ T cells sorted from blood. The subset here: CD45RA-negative fraction. This TCR derives from a woman between 25 and 40 years old in good health. The V and J genes are TRBV28 and TRBJ1-6, with unresolved D. The CDR3 DNA reads as TGTGCCAGCAGTTTTTGGCGAAATAATTCACCCCTCCACTTT. Translating it yields CASSFWRNNSPLHF.